This T cell receptor (beta chain) was captured in a study of graft-versus-host responses after intestinal transplantation. Study-level background: Multivisceral, liver-intestinal, or isolated intestinal grafts went to recipients. Notes on the study in general: Allografts of one patient group, those with graft-donor T cell macrochimerism, had high graft-versus-host to host-versus-graft clonal ratios.

The table lists this clone with a few counts. Its antigen is unidentified. Libraries were prepared by immunoSEQ multiplex PCR; TCRdb keeps only in-frame clonotypes and omits some of them. The data hold about 97,000 clones, with 90% observed a single time. The germline CDR1 and CDR2 sequences are MRHNA and SNTAGT. Between the trimmed V and J ends, which lost 3 bases and 1 base, there was a span of 6 bases. This CDR3 comprises 13 residues. The input for sequencing was PBMCs, taken around 68 weeks after intestinal transplant. This receptor was taken from a human patient who received an intestinal transplant, so some T cells may come from the graft donor. The gene calls are TRBV6-4 and TRBJ1-1, with D possibly TRBD1 on 5 matching bases. The DNA of the CDR3 is TGTGCCAGCAGTGAGGGACCGAACACTGAAGCTTTCTTT. Amino acid sequence: CASSEGPNTEAFF.